This TCR beta chain was captured in a study of cytomegalovirus exposure and HLA in healthy donors. General study findings and limits: Reported performance of the classifier showed diagnosis of cytomegalovirus status with high specificity and sensitivity. The study listed under 200 cytomegalovirus-associated TCR beta chains. It was confirmed in vitro that a few of the CMV-associated chains were specific for CMV antigens.

As concerns this clone: Its antigen remains unidentified.

The V gene's germline CDR1 is LNHDA and CDR2 SQIVND (reference sequence). The CDR3 totals 15 residues. The V gene lost 5 bases and the J gene lost 5 bases, with 17 bases spanning the gap. Only in-frame clones appear in the TCRdb table, and some are missing; sequencing was by immunoSEQ multiplex PCR. Of fewer than 250,000 clones in the sample, around nine tenths are singletons; the top ten hold about 3%. The donors were part of the validation cohort of 120 or so subjects. That cohort was separate from the first cohort, which comprised 670 or so subjects. V usage is TRBV19 and J usage is TRBJ2-3, with D perhaps TRBD2 (6 bases). This TCR derives from a young man in good health and CMV-seronegative. Specimen: PBMCs. The chain's CDR3 is CASSVRDSPGDTQYF. The CDR3 DNA sequence: TGTGCCAGTAGTGTCCGGGACTCACCTGGAGATACGCAGTATTTT. Full variable domain (rest looked up from reference TRBV19 and TRBJ2-3): DGGITQSPKYLFRKEGQNVTLSCEQNLNHDAMYWYRQDPGQGLRLIYYSQIVNDFQKGDIAEGYSVSREKKESFPLTVTSAQKNPTAFYLCASSVRDSPGDTQYFGPGTRLTVL.